The 14 T cell receptor beta chains below come from one sample, sequenced in a study of T cell responses to AZD1222 COVID-19 vaccine. Libraries were prepared by immunoSEQ multiplex PCR; TCRdb keeps only in-frame clonotypes and omits some of them. Here the sample spans under 140,000 clones, 88% being singletons. The sample consisted of peripheral blood, taken on day 0 of AZD1222 vaccination. All receptors derive from an adult in good health.

A single count supports this clone. The rearrangement uses TRBV11-2 and TRBJ2-1; D gene ambiguous. V was trimmed by 0 bases and J by 9 bases, leaving 15 bases between them. Germline lookup yields CDR1 SGHAT and CDR2 FQNNGV. The CDR3 is made up of 15 amino acids. The CDR3 DNA reads as TGTGCCAGCAGCTTAGATCGTCTAAGCGTGTCTGAGCAGTTCTTC. This gives the protein CASSLDRLSVSEQFF. Drawing the rest from reference TRBV11-2 and TRBJ2-1, the complete variable domain is EAGVAQSPRYKIIEKRQSVAFWCNPISGHATLYWYQQILGQGPKLLIQFQNNGVVDDSQLPKDRFSAERLKGVDSTLKIQPAKLEDSAVYLCASSLDRLSVSEQFFGPGTRLTVL.

This clone has only one observation. The chain is built from TRBV5-4 and TRBJ1-2; perhaps TRBD1 as D (6 bases). Trimming stripped 6 bases from V and 3 bases from J, with 9 bases between. Germline loops: CDR1 SGHNT, CDR2 YYREEE (reference sequence). This CDR3 has 12 residues. In DNA, the CDR3 is TGTGCCAGCACCGGGGGCCACTATGGCTACACCTTC. This encodes CASTGGHYGYTF. Combining the CDR3 with reference TRBV5-4 and TRBJ1-2 gives the whole variable domain ETGVTQSPTHLIKTRGQQVTLRCSSQSGHNTVSWYQQALGQGPQFIFQYYREEENGRGNFPPRFSGLQFPNYSSELNVNALELDDSALYLCASTGGHYGYTFGSGTRLTVV.

The rearrangement links TRBV13 to TRBJ1-2, with D possibly matching TRBD1 (5 bases). V was pared by 5 bases and J by 2 bases, with 12 bases between. The germline gives CDR1 PRHDT, CDR2 FYEKMQ (reference sequence). The CDR3 spans 14 residues. CDR3 nucleotides: TGTGCCAGCAGCGCCCGCACAGGCAACTATGGCTACACCTTC. Translation gives CASSARTGNYGYTF.

The chain has TRBV7-7 and TRBJ2-3; TRBD1 or TRBD2 may be the D gene (5 bases each). Trimming shortened V by 3 bases and J by 6 bases, and 10 bases separated the two germline ends. CDR3 length: 13 residues. Germline-derived CDR1 and CDR2 are SSHAT and FNYEAQ (reference sequence). CDR3: CASSFKRDDTQYF. CDR3 nucleotides: TGTGCCAGCAGCTTTAAGAGGGACGATACGCAGTATTTT.

This CDR3 is CASSQRQGPSGNTIYF. CDR3 nucleotide sequence: TGTGCCAGCAGCCAGCGACAGGGACCCTCTGGAAACACCATATATTTT. The chain joins TRBV3-1 (or the pseudogene TRBV3-2) to TRBJ1-3; the match to TRBD1 covers 7 bases. The V gene's germline CDR1 is LGHDT and CDR2 YNNKEL (reference sequence). This CDR3 spans 16 amino acids. Trimming removed 3 bases from V and 0 bases from J; junction bases left unmatched: 5.

This chain joins TRBV5-1 and TRBJ2-1; 8 nucleotides align to TRBD2. The trim removed 4 bases at V and 7 bases at J, leaving 4 bases unmatched. CDR1 and CDR2 (germline): SGHRS, YFSETQ. The length of the CDR3 is 13 residues. The CDR3 DNA reads TGCGCCAGCAGCATAGGACTAGCTAATGAGCAGTTCTTC. Protein: CASSIGLANEQFF. The variable domain in full, with the rest retrieved from reference TRBV5-1 and TRBJ2-1, is KAGVTQTPRYLIKTRGQQVTLSCSPISGHRSVSWYQQTPGQGLQFLFEYFSETQRNKGNFPGRFSGRQFSNSRSEMNVSTLELGDSALYLCASSIGLANEQFFGPGTRLTVL.

The chain uses TRBV5-1 and TRBJ2-2; 10 nucleotides align to TRBD1. The CDR3 covers 17 residues. The V gene's germline CDR1 is SGHRS and CDR2 YFSETQ. Unmatched junction bases numbered 7, after V lost 0 bases and J lost 5 bases. The CDR3 DNA is TGCGCCAGCAGCTTGGGGACAGGACAGGGGGTAACCGGGGAGCTGTTTTTT. It is translated as CASSLGTGQGVTGELFF.

This clone was observed a single time. V and J are TRBV5-4 and TRBJ1-1; perhaps TRBD1 as D (5 bases). Per germline, CDR1 SGHNT and CDR2 YYREEE (reference sequence). The V end lost 4 bases, the J end lost 3 bases, and 16 bases lay between the germline ends. This CDR3 has 15 residues. The CDR3 here is CASSIPAGTHTEAFF. CDR3 DNA: TGTGCCAGCAGCATACCGGCAGGGACTCACACTGAAGCTTTCTTT. Drawing the rest from reference TRBV5-4 and TRBJ1-1, the complete variable domain is ETGVTQSPTHLIKTRGQQVTLRCSSQSGHNTVSWYQQALGQGPQFIFQYYREEENGRGNFPPRFSGLQFPNYSSELNVNALELDDSALYLCASSIPAGTHTEAFFGQGTRLTVV.

The chain couples TRBV18 to TRBJ2-7, with TRBD2 identical over 9 bases. Germline trimming cut 8 bases from V and 1 base from J; bases unmatched to any gene: 9. Germline V CDR1 and CDR2: KGHSH, LQKENI. This CDR3 contains 15 residues. In nucleotides, the CDR3 is TGTGCCAGCCGAGGGGGACTAGCCGATTCCTACGAGCAGTACTTC. It yields the protein CASRGGLADSYEQYF.

This chain connects TRBV15 to TRBJ2-2; unclear D gene. Trimming took off 6 bases at V and 0 bases at J, with 8 bases between the two ends. The CDR3 runs to 14 residues. Germline V lookup: CDR1 LNHNV, CDR2 YYDKDF (reference sequence). Written as DNA, the CDR3 is TGTGCCACCAGAACCGGAGCGAACACCGGGGAGCTGTTTTTT. It yields the protein CATRTGANTGELFF.

CDR3: CASSLRQGNPEAFF. CDR3 DNA sequence: TGTGCCAGCAGCTTGAGACAGGGAAATCCCGAAGCTTTCTTT. The V gene is TRBV11-2, the J gene TRBJ1-1; 7 nucleotides match TRBD1. This CDR3 comprises 14 residues. In germline, CDR1 is SGHAT, CDR2 FQNNGV. With 3 bases clipped from V and 8 bases from J, the junction kept 9 bases outside the gene matches.

V usage is TRBV5-5 and J usage is TRBJ1-3; D is undetermined. V gave up 0 bases and J gave up 0 bases, with 10 bases separating them. The CDR3 is 16 residues long. CDR1 and CDR2 (germline): SGHKS, YYEKEE (reference sequence). As DNA, the CDR3 is TGTGCCAGCAGCTTGGACGGCGGCCTCTCTGGAAACACCATATATTTT. It is translated as CASSLDGGLSGNTIYF.

This chain joins TRBV6-5 and TRBJ1-1; 11 bases agree with TRBD1. The germline V gene encodes CDR1 MNHEY and CDR2 SVGAGI. Losses at the gene ends were 6 bases for V and 1 base for J; bases not matched to a gene: 4. There are 15 residues in the CDR3. CDR3: CASSGQGAWNTEAFF. Here the CDR3 DNA reads TGTGCCAGCAGCGGACAGGGGGCGTGGAACACTGAAGCTTTCTTT.

V gene TRBV27 combines with J gene TRBJ2-4; 10 bases match TRBD2. CDR3 length: 14 amino acids. CDR1 is MNHEY, CDR2 SMNVEV, per germline (reference sequence). After removal of 6 bases from V and 3 bases from J, the junction contained 2 bases not matched to a gene. For the CDR3, the DNA is TGTGCCAGCAGGGGACTAGCGCGCAAAAACATTCAGTACTTC. Protein product: CASRGLARKNIQYF.